The present entry profiles one TCR beta chain with its context. The sample is drawn from a study of blood T cell repertoires in COVID-19. At the level of the study: The origin of the acute and convalescent COVID-19 samples was the United States, Italy and Spain. The cDNA or gDNA used as material had been derived from T cells, B-cell-depleted T cells, or PBMCs.

This CDR3 spans 15 amino acids. V lost 2 bases and J 0 bases, leaving 8 bases between the germline ends. CDR1 is MNHNY and CDR2 is SVGAGI in the germline V gene (reference sequence). Seattle's enrolled individuals joined amid active infection and were then monitored longitudinally. In the original analysis: Reference gene primer amplification gave nucleated cell count estimates. The protocol was immunoSEQ multiplex PCR, while the TCRdb copy is restricted to in-frame clones and leaves out a portion. V and J calls and clone size are as listed in that table; D and trimming were resolved from the DNA. The sample consists of about 400,000 clones, 80% to 90% of them appearing once.

The material sequenced was peripheral blood. The receptor's source is a woman aged 55 to 70 with COVID-19, enrolled during active disease. V is TRBV6-6 and J is TRBJ1-3; possible D gene TRBD1, 6 bases. The CDR3: CASSYHRDSGNTIYF. The DNA for the CDR3 is TGTGCCAGCAGTTACCACAGGGACTCTGGAAACACCATATATTTT.